This T cell receptor beta chain was observed in a study of shared clonotypes between healthy human individuals (TCRdb year 2020). For the wider study: The cohort comprised two women and a few men aged 18 to 49 years. Different laboratories and diverse techniques were used to prepare libraries and sequence TCR repertoires, to increase sequencing depth and limit assay-specific biases. For each donor, CD4 naive and CD4 memory were each given three plates, CD8 naive was given two plates, and CD8 memory was given one plate. Each donor's leukapheresis produced roughly between about 0.8 and 8.9 billion PBMCs. To estimate repertoire size and how much clonotype sharing occurs between individuals, the study deeply sequenced the blood TCR repertoires of about five healthy adults.

Healthy HIV-negative adults with no recently reported acute infections or vaccinations were included as donors. Every donor was a Caucasian adult living in Nashville, Tennessee, USA. CD4+ T cells were enriched by magnetic negative selection; naive cells were then positively selected on CD45RA, and the negative fraction formed the memory subset. Blood was obtained by leukapheresis, after which PBMCs were separated by Ficoll-Histopaque density gradient centrifugation and cryopreserved in liquid nitrogen vapor phase. Analytical flow cytometry was used to check the purity and quantity of every magnetically sorted T cell population. Genomic DNA was isolated from every sorted fraction and measured by UV absorbance on a Nanodrop 2000c. Points the paper makes about the study in general: Pairwise subsampling led to the expectation that sequencing depth would affect the degree of clonotype sharing among donors. Even with the large sequencing depth, rarefaction of the sorted-subset datasets indicated that sequencing was incomplete. Compared with non-shared clonotypes, clonotypes shared by all four sorted-subset donors had higher generation probabilities. The genetic and exposure-history diversity represented was limited by the small number of donors. About 4.5% of naive CD4, more than 3% of naive CD8, about 2.5% of memory CD4, and 0.4% of memory CD8 clonotypes were shared across a few donors. Sampling was limited to blood, and TCR repertoires in tissue likely differ from TCR repertoires in blood. Naive subsets generally had larger estimated clonotype richness than memory subsets.

TCR CDR3 regions were amplified from genomic DNA by multiplex PCR using the deep immunoSEQ assay. Extracted genomic DNA from each cell subset was spread evenly across all wells of several immunoSEQ 96-well plates, with each plate serving as a replicate. Each replicate PCR for sorted subsets received about 180 ng genomic DNA, equal to about 30,000 T cell genomes. The purified libraries were quantified using a Qubit 3.0 fluorometer, sized with a Bioanalyzer 2100, and then quantified again using the KAPA Library Quantification kit. Every immunoSEQ 96-well plate was sequenced on a separate single-read 150-cycle Illumina NextSeq 550 flow cell. On the authors' methods: The immunoSEQ output contained only junctional sequences without quality scores, so filtering could not match that applied to full-length reads. To assign V/J genes and CDR3, sequences were annotated against IMGT germline references using PyIR, a Python wrapper for IgBLAST v1.9. Reads were filtered out if the reads had weak V/J assignments (E-value above 1e-6), no CDR3, stop codons, out-of-frame junctions, or ambiguous translated residues. V3J clonotypes were defined as sequences sharing an identical inferred V gene, J gene, and CDR3 amino acid sequence. To compute the percentage overlap between repertoires, the number of shared unique clonotypes was divided by the size of the smaller repertoire. Richness of each repertoire was evaluated using RTK rarefaction, the Chao1 estimator, and Recon v2.1 estimates of unobserved clonotypes. OLGA was used to compute generation probabilities for all TCRbeta clonotypes that the gDNA method yielded from a handful of donors. Held by TCRdb, this immuneACCESS table contains in-frame sequences only and omits some clones. Under half of the omission traces to an unresolved V gene where checked; the cause of the rest is unknown. V and J calls and clone size are given by that table; D and trimming were obtained from the DNA. The sample table records 1 million to 1.3 million clones; 75% to 80% of these occur just once. In total, the top ten clones hold 0.5% to 0.65% of the sample.

The germline ends are 13 bases apart after V is trimmed by 2 bases and J by 8 bases. From the cysteine up to the phenylalanine, the CDR3 has a length of 14 residues. CDR3 DNA only is kept here, 42 bases in frame from base 1. CDR1 and CDR2, looked up from the germline V gene, are ENHRY and SYGVKD. Turning to this clone: The antigen this receptor binds is unknown. The sample holds no much larger clone one base away, and base qualities are not on file.

In this chain, TRBV10-3 is recombined with TRBJ1-3; the D gene lacks a confident call. The sequenced sample was memory CD4+ T cells from PBMCs. The cell subset or site label here, explained by the study, means: CD45RA-negative fraction. The source is a man aged 18 to 30 in good health. Some clones in this sample may be carry-over from other donors' samples. The DNA sequence is given as TGTGCCATCAGTGAGGTTCGCGGTCGCGACACCATATATTTT. Translated, it reads CAISEVRGRDTIYF.